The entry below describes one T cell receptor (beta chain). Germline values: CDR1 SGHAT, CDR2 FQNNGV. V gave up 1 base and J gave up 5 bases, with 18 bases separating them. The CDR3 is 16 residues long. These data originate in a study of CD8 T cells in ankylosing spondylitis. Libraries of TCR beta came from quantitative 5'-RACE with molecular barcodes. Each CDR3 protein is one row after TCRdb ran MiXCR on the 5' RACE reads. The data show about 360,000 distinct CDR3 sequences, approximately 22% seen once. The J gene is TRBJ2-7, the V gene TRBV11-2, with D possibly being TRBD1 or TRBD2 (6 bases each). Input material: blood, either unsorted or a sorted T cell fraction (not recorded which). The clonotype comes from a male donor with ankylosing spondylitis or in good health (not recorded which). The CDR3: CASSLGTRGARNEQYF. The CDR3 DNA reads TGTGCCAGCAGCTTAGGAACGAGGGGGGCCCGGAACGAGCAGTACTTC.